This T cell receptor (beta chain) was obtained from a study of shared T cell receptors in the human thymus. The CDR3 contains 17 residues. CDR1 is LNHDA, CDR2 SQIVND, per germline (reference sequence). Trimming removed 4 bases from V and 0 bases from J; junction bases left unmatched: 6. Data came from immunoSEQ multiplex PCR; TCRdb stores just in-frame clones and leaves some out. The profile shows roughly 550,000 clones, about four fifths of them singletons. These same data were also listed under a study on human thymus T cells. That work states: It was healthy Finnish infants having corrective surgery for congenital heart defects who were the donors. The source of the thymus tissue was resections taken during corrective heart surgery. Blood and thymic repertoires both appeared biased in V and J gene usage. Related research has reported that thymic repertoires overlap highly among unrelated individuals.

The source material was thymocytes. V is TRBV19 and J is TRBJ2-3; 11 bases line up with TRBD2. The clonotype originates from a boy under two years old with a congenital heart defect. CDR3 nucleotide sequence: TGTGCCAGTAGTACCTCGGGGACTAGCGGTAGCACAGATACGCAGTATTTT. Translation: CASSTSGTSGSTDTQYF.